The 20 T cell receptor beta chains below come from one sample, sequenced in a study of control samples from healthy donors and cancer patients. TCRdb's copy holds only in-frame clones and misses some; the assay was immunoSEQ multiplex PCR. Seen here are about 170,000 clones, more than 85% observed once, and the top ten hold about 2%. The source material was blood. The source is a woman aged 40 to 50 in good health.

The genes are TRBV4-1 and TRBJ2-7; TRBD1 agrees at 8 bases. Germline trimming cut 6 bases from V and 3 bases from J; bases unmatched to any gene: 10. Germline assignment: CDR1 MGHRA and CDR2 YSYEKL. The CDR3 contains 15 residues. The CDR3, as DNA: TGCGCCAGCAGACTCGTGACAGGGGCAGGCTACGAGCAGTACTTC. This gives the protein CASRLVTGAGYEQYF.

The V gene is TRBV15, the J gene TRBJ1-6; weak D call: TRBD1 (5 bases). CDR3 size: 12 residues. V dropped 3 bases and J dropped 8 bases, with 5 bases sitting between them. Germline loops: CDR1 LNHNV, CDR2 YYDKDF (reference sequence). The CDR3 nucleotides are TGTGCCACCAGCAGCAGGGATTCACCCCTCCACTTT. This sequence encodes CATSSRDSPLHF.

The chain is built from TRBV5-1 and TRBJ2-3; 12 bases line up with TRBD2. Trimming removed 0 bases from V and 2 bases from J; junction bases left unmatched: 7. The CDR3 totals 18 residues. In germline, CDR1 is SGHRS, CDR2 YFSETQ. CDR3 amino acids: CASSLGRTSGAITDTQYF. CDR3 DNA sequence: TGCGCCAGCAGCTTGGGTCGGACTAGCGGGGCTATCACAGATACGCAGTATTTT. The whole variable domain, remainder taken from reference TRBV5-1 and TRBJ2-3, is KAGVTQTPRYLIKTRGQQVTLSCSPISGHRSVSWYQQTPGQGLQFLFEYFSETQRNKGNFPGRFSGRQFSNSRSEMNVSTLELGDSALYLCASSLGRTSGAITDTQYFGPGTRLTVL.

V and J are TRBV3-1 (or the pseudogene TRBV3-2) and TRBJ1-3, with D perhaps matching TRBD1 (5 bases). Germline V gene lookup returns CDR1 LGHDT and CDR2 YNNKEL (reference sequence). The CDR3 length is 16 residues. V was trimmed by 5 bases and J by 8 bases, leaving 22 bases between them. Here the CDR3 reads CASSVKPGPGGHTIYF. In DNA, the CDR3 is TGTGCCAGCAGCGTAAAACCGGGACCCGGAGGACACACCATATATTTT.

The rearrangement joins TRBV9 to TRBJ1-2; TRBD1 agrees at 9 bases. The CDR3 has 15 amino acids. Germline V CDR1 and CDR2: SGDLS, YYNGEE. V shed 4 bases, J shed 5 bases, and the junction held 9 bases outside the gene matches. The CDR3 sequence is CASSIGTGLAYGYTF. DNA for the CDR3: TGTGCCAGCAGCATAGGGACAGGGCTGGCATATGGCTACACCTTC.

This sequence joins TRBV5-1 and TRBJ2-7, with TRBD1 matching over 7 bases. V was pared by 4 bases and J by 2 bases, with 3 bases of the junction left unmatched. CDR3 length: 13 residues. Germline V gene data show CDR1 as SGHRS and CDR2 as YFSETQ. CDR3 nucleotide sequence: TGCGCCAGCAGCCTGGACAGGACCTACGAGCAGTACTTC. Its translation: CASSLDRTYEQYF.

This rearrangement joins TRBV19 to TRBJ1-2, with 9 bases identical to TRBD1. The CDR3 spans 15 residues. Germline CDR1 LNHDA, CDR2 SQIVND (reference sequence). V lost 3 bases to trimming and J lost 8 bases; unmatched junction nucleotides: 10. As DNA, the CDR3 is TGTGCCAGTAGTATTCCGGGACAGGGTCGAGAGGGCTACACCTTC. As protein: CASSIPGQGREGYTF.

The genes are TRBV7-9 and TRBJ2-7, with D maybe TRBD1 (6 bases). The V gene's germline CDR1 is SEHNR and CDR2 FQNEAQ (reference sequence). The ends were cut back, 6 bases at V and 3 bases at J, with 9 bases in the middle. The CDR3 is 12 amino acids. CDR3 sequence (DNA): TGTGCCAGCAGTACAGGGAACTACGAGCAGTACTTC. This gives the protein CASSTGNYEQYF.

The rearrangement uses TRBV6-5 and TRBJ2-2; TRBD2 might be the D (6 bases). V lost 5 bases and J lost 4, with 14 bases in between. Germline V gene data show CDR1 as MNHEY and CDR2 as SVGAGI. CDR3 length equals 15 residues. The CDR3, as DNA: TGTGCCAGCAGTAGCCGGAGGGGTCCCACCGGGGAGCTGTTTTTT. Amino acids: CASSSRRGPTGELFF.

The rearrangement links TRBV11-2 to TRBJ2-7; 9 nucleotides line up with TRBD2. Trimming cost V 5 bases and J 6 bases; bases outside gene matches: 17. Per the germline V gene, CDR1 is SGHAT and CDR2 is FQNNGV. The CDR3 extends over 17 amino acids. CDR3 DNA sequence: TGTGCCAGCAGCCTCACTACTGGGCGGGGGGGCCTTCGCGAGCAGTACTTC. This codes for CASSLTTGRGGLREQYF.

The V and J genes are TRBV29-1 and TRBJ1-1, with no clear D. There are 13 residues in the CDR3. V gave up 6 bases and J gave up 5 bases, with 16 bases separating them. Germline V gene data show CDR1 as SQVTM and CDR2 as ANQGSEA. The CDR3 coding sequence is TGCAGCGTCGGCTTAAGTTCCGGTACTGAAGCTTTCTTT. It is translated as CSVGLSSGTEAFF. Together with reference TRBV29-1 and TRBJ1-1, the CDR3 gives the full variable domain: SAVISQKPSRDICQRGTSLTIQCQVDSQVTMMFWYRQQPGQSLTLIATANQGSEATYESGFVIDKFPISRPNLTFSTLTVSNMSPEDSSIYLCSVGLSSGTEAFFGQGTRLTVV.

This clone has a handful of counts. The chain carries TRBV3-1 (or the pseudogene TRBV3-2) and TRBJ2-1; TRBD1 might be the D (6 bases). V dropped 3 bases and J dropped 4 bases, with 13 bases sitting between them. This CDR3 region has 15 residues. Germline lookup yields CDR1 LGHDT and CDR2 YNNKEL (reference sequence). CDR3 sequence: CASSHIPTGYNEQFF. The CDR3 coding sequence is TGTGCCAGCAGCCATATTCCCACAGGGTACAATGAGCAGTTCTTC.

This chain connects TRBV4-1 to TRBJ2-1; TRBD2 matches 8 bases. V gave up 0 bases and J gave up 10 bases; unmatched junction bases: 14. CDR1 is MGHRA, CDR2 YSYEKL, per germline. There are 17 residues in the CDR3. The CDR3 reads CASSQEPIAGPLGEQFF. CDR3 nucleotides: TGCGCCAGCAGCCAAGAACCCATAGCGGGGCCCCTAGGGGAGCAGTTCTTC.

In this sample, this clone turned up once. This sequence joins TRBV6-5 and TRBJ1-6; D unclear. V shed 0 bases and J shed 1 base, with 7 bases lying between them. The CDR3 length is 16 residues. Per germline, CDR1 MNHEY and CDR2 SVGAGI. CDR3: CASSYSVVSYNSPLHF. The DNA of the CDR3 is TGTGCCAGCAGTTACTCAGTGGTTTCCTATAATTCACCCCTCCACTTT.

The chain is built from TRBV9 and TRBJ1-2, with D hard to call. Trimming cost V 2 bases and J 6 bases, with 14 bases left between them. Germline lookup yields CDR1 SGDLS and CDR2 YYNGEE. The CDR3 length is 14 residues. CDR3 nucleotides: TGTGCCAGCAGCGTCTTTCCAAACTCCAATGGCTACACCTTC. It specifies CASSVFPNSNGYTF.

This chain joins TRBV5-1 and TRBJ2-5, with unresolved D. The V and J ends lost 2 bases and 4 bases respectively, with 9 bases between them. The germline gives CDR1 SGHRS, CDR2 YFSETQ. CDR3 length: 13 amino acids. CDR3 protein: CASSLRLRETQYF. The DNA for the CDR3 is TGCGCCAGCAGCTTAAGGCTACGAGAGACCCAGTACTTC.

The genes are TRBV4-1 and TRBJ2-7; no reliable D call. In germline, CDR1 is MGHRA, CDR2 YSYEKL. The CDR3 consists of 15 residues. Trimming stripped 0 bases from V and 1 base from J, with 10 bases between. CDR3 sequence (DNA): TGCGCCAGCAGCCAAGAGGCTTGGGGATCCTACGAGCAGTACTTC. Protein sequence: CASSQEAWGSYEQYF.

The chain links TRBV3-1 (or the pseudogene TRBV3-2) to TRBJ2-7, with D unresolved. The ends were cut back, 3 bases at V and 5 bases at J, with 17 bases in the middle. This CDR3 region has 15 residues. Per the germline V gene, CDR1 is LGHDT and CDR2 is YNNKEL (reference sequence). The CDR3 nucleotides are TGTGCCAGCAGCCATGGTGCCGGCCCCTTGAACGAGCAGTACTTC. Translation gives CASSHGAGPLNEQYF.

The rearrangement uses TRBV11-2 and TRBJ1-2; D unresolved. The ends were cut back, 5 bases at V and 7 bases at J, with 14 bases in the middle. The CDR3 spans 13 residues. CDR1 and CDR2 from the germline V gene are SGHAT and FQNNGV. DNA for the CDR3: TGTGCCAGCAGCCTAGGCTATACGTCTGGCTACACCTTC. It specifies CASSLGYTSGYTF.

CDR3 sequence (DNA): TGTGCCAGCAGTTTATCAGCAAGCTCTGGAAACACCATATATTTT. Its protein product is CASSLSASSGNTIYF. V gene TRBV27 combines with J gene TRBJ1-3; D remains unclear. The CDR3 spans 15 residues. Germline-derived CDR1 and CDR2 are MNHEY and SMNVEV (reference sequence). V dropped 0 bases and J dropped 0 bases, with 6 bases sitting between them.